The T cell receptor (beta chain) under discussion was sequenced for a study of cytomegalovirus exposure and HLA in healthy donors (dated by TCRdb to 2016 to 2017). For the wider study: According to a later analysis, the 110 or so validation repertoires were produced on the same platform as the 666 repertoires of the first cohort. The study aimed to test whether cataloging public T cell receptors could reveal signatures of past pathogen exposure. Along with the roughly 710-subject first cohort, a separate validation cohort of approximately 110 different subjects was used. The study combined high-throughput TCR immunosequencing, statistical association of individual TCRs with disease status, and machine learning to predict cytomegalovirus infection status. The investigation overall reported the following: A total of around 150 TCR beta chains were listed by the study as associated with cytomegalovirus. A few of the identified cytomegalovirus-associated TCR beta chains were confirmed in vitro to be specific for cytomegalovirus antigens. The authors suggested that the approach could potentially be generalized to other disease states and immunological phenotypes. A later analysis lacked HLA typing for the validation cohort, so it scored co-occurrence in that cohort across all 120 or so repertoires. In a later analysis, TCRs clustered in the first cohort were found to also tend to co-occur in the 130 or so validation repertoires, with approximately 93% of cluster scores above 0. While some public TCRs were present in many individuals, most TCR sequences turned up only very rarely across donors. The classifier was reported to diagnose cytomegalovirus status with high specificity and sensitivity in both the original cohort and the validation cohort.

This clone appeared a single time. Its antigen target is currently unknown. Qualities for individual bases were not recorded, and no much larger clone is one base off. Receptor libraries were prepared by the immunoSEQ multiplex PCR assay. Turning to the authors' computational methods: To diagnose cytomegalovirus status from the catalog of TCR beta chain sequences, a statistical classification framework was built. TCRdb provides this immuneACCESS table in a form limited to in-frame rearrangements. Some clones are lacking; in checked studies, under half of them reflect an unresolved V gene, and why the rest are absent is not known. V and J calls and clone size are those listed in that table; D and trimming were worked out from the DNA. The sample table lists roughly 220,000 clones, 75% to 95% of them with a count of one. The top ten clonotypes cover more than 1% of the sample. Spanning cysteine to phenylalanine, the CDR3 consists of 13 amino acids. The CDR3 DNA has 39 bases and is translated from base 1. V sheds 1 base and J sheds 6 bases, leaving 10 bases between their ends. CDR1 and CDR2 were assigned from the germline V gene (reference sequence) as LNHDA and SQIVND.

Separate from the approximately 730-subject first cohort, the validation cohort of around 130 subjects was the group to which the donors belonged. The clonotype was recovered from a woman between 18 and 29 years old in good health and CMV-seronegative. Sequenced: PBMCs. The chain links TRBV19 with TRBJ2-7; TRBD2 might be the D gene, on 5 matching bases. This receptor has the CDR3 CASSIGESGEQYF. Read as DNA, the sequence is TGTGCCAGTAGTATAGGGGAGTCGGGCGAGCAGTACTTC.